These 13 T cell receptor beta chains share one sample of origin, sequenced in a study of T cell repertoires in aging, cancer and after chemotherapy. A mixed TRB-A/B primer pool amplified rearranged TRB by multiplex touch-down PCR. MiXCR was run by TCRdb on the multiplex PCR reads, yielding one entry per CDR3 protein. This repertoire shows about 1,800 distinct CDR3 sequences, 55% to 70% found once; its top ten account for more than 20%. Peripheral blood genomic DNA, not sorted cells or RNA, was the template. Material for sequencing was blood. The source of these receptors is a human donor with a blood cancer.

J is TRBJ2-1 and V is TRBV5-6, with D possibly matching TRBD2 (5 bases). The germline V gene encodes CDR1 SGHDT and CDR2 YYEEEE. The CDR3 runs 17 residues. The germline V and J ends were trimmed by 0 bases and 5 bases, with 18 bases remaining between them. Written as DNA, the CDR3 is TGTGCCAGCAGCTTGGCGGGGATTCTCGCCCTCGACAATGAGCAGTTCTTC. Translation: CASSLAGILALDNEQFF.

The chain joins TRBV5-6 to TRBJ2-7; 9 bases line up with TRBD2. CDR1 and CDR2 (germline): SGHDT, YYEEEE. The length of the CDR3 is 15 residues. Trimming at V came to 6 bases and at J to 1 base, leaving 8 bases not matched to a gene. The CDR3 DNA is TGTGCCAGCACCCCTAGAGCGGGGGGATCCTACGAGCAGTACTTC. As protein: CASTPRAGGSYEQYF.

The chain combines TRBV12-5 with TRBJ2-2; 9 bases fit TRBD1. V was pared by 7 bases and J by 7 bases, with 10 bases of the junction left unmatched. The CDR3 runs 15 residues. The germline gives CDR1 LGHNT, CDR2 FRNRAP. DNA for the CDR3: TGTGCTAGTGTCGGGACAGGGAGACCTCACGGGGAGCTGTTTTTT. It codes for CASVGTGRPHGELFF.

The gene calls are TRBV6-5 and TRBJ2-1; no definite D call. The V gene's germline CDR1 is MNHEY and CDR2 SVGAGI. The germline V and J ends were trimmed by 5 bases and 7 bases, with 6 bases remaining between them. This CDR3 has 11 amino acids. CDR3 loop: CASSLQNEQFF. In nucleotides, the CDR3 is TGTGCCAGCAGTCTCCAGAATGAGCAGTTCTTC.

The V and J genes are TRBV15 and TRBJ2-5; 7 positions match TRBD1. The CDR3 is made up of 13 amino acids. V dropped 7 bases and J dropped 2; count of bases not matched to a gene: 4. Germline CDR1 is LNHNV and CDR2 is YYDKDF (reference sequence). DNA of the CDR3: TGTGCCACCACCGGCAGGGGGCAAGAGACCCAGTACTTC. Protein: CATTGRGQETQYF.

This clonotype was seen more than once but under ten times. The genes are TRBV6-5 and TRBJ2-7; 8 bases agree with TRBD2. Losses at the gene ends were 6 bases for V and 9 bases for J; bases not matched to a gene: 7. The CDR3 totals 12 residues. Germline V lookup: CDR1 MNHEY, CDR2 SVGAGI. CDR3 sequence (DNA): TGTGCCAGCAGCTTGGGACTAGGCATGCAGTACTTC. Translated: CASSLGLGMQYF.

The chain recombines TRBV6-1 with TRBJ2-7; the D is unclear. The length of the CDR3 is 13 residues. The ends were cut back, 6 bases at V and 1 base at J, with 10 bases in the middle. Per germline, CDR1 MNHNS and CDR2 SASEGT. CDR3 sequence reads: CASSATGSYEQYF. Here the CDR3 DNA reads TGTGCCAGCAGCGCCACTGGGTCCTACGAGCAGTACTTC.

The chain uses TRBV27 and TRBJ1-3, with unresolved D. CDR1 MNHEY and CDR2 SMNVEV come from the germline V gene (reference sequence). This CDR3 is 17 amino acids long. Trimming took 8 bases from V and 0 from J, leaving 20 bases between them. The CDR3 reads CASGSLGVGGSGNTIYF. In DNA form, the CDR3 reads TGTGCCAGCGGTTCCTTAGGTGTCGGAGGCTCTGGAAACACCATATATTTT.

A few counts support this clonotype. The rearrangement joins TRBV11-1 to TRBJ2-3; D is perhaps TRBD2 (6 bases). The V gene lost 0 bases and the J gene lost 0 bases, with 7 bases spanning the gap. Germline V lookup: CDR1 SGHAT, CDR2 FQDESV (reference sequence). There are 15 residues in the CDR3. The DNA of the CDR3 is TGTGCCAGCAGCTTAGCCGGGACTAGCACAGATACGCAGTATTTT. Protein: CASSLAGTSTDTQYF.

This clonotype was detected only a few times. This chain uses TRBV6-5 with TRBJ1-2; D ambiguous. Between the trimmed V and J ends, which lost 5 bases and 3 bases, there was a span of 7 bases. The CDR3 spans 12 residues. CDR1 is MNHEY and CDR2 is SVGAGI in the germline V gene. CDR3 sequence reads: CASSATDYGYTF. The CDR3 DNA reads TGTGCCAGCAGTGCAACGGACTATGGCTACACCTTC.

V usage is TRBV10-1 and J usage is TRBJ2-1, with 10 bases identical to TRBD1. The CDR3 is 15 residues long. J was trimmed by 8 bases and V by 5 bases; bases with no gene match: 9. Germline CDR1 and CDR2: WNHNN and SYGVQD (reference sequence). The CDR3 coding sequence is TGCGCCAGCAGTTATCCGGGACAGGGGTTCCATGAGCAGTTCTTC. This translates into CASSYPGQGFHEQFF.

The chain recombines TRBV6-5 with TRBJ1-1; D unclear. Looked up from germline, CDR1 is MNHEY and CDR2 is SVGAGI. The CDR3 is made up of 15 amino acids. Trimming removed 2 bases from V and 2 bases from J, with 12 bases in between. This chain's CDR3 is CASSYRLGFNTEAFF. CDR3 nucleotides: TGTGCCAGCAGTTACCGGTTAGGGTTTAACACTGAAGCTTTCTTT.

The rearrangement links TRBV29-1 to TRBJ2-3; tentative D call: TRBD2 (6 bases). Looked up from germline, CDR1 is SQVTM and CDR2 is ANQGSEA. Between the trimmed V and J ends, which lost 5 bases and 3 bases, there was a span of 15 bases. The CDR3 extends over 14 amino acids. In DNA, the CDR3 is TGCAGCGTTCCCCGATCGACTAGAACAGATACGCAGTATTTT. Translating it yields CSVPRSTRTDTQYF.